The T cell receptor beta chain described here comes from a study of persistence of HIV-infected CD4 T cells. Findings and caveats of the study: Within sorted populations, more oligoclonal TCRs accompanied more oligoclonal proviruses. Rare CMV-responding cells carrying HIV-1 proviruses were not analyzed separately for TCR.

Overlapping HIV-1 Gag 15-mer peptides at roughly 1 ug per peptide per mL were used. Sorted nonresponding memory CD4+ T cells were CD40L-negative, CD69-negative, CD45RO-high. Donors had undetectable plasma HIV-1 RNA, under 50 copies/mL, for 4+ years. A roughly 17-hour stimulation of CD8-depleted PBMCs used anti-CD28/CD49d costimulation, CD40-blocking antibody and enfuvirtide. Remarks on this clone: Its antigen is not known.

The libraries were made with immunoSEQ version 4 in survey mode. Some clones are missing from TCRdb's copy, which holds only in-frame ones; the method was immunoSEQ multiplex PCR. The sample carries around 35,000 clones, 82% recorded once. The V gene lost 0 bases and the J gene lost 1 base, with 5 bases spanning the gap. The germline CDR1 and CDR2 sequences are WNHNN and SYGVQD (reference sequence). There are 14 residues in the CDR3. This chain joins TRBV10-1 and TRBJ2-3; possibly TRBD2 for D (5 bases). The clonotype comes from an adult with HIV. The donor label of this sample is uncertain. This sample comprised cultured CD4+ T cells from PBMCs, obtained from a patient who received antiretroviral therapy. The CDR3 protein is CASSESRGTDTQYF. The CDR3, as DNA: TGCGCCAGCAGTGAGTCGCGGGGCACAGATACGCAGTATTTT.